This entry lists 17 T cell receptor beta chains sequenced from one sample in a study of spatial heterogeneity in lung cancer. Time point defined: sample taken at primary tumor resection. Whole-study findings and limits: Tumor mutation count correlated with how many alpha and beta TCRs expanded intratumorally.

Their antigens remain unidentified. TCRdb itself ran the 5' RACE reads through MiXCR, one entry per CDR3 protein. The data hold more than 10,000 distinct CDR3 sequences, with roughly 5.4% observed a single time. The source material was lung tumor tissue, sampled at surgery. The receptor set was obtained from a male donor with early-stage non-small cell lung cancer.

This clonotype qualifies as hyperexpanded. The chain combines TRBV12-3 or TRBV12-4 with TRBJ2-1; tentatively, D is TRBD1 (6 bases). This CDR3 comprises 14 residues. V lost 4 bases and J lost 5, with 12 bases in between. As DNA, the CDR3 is TGTGCCAGCAGTTGGGGACACGGAAACAATGAGCAGTTCTTC. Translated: CASSWGHGNNEQFF.

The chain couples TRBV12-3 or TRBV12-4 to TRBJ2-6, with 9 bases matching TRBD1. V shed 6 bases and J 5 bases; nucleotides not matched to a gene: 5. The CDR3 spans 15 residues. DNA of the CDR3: TGTGCCAGCAGGGACAGGGGTACTAGGGCCAACGTCCTGACTTTC. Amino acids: CASRDRGTRANVLTF.

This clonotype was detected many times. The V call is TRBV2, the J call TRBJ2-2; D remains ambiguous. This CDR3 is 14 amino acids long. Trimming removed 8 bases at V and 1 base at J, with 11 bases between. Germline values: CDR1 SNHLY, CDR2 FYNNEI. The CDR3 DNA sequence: TGTGCCAGCTTACCTCGGAAGAACACCGGGGAGCTGTTTTTT. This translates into CASLPRKNTGELFF.

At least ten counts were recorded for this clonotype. The CDR3 bases are TGTGCCAGCAGTTTAAAGCGGGACACTGAAGCTTTCTTT. As protein: CASSLKRDTEAFF. V usage is TRBV12-3 or TRBV12-4 and J usage is TRBJ1-1; D is undetermined. With 2 bases removed from V and 3 bases from J, the gap between germline ends came to 7 bases. The CDR3 covers 13 residues.

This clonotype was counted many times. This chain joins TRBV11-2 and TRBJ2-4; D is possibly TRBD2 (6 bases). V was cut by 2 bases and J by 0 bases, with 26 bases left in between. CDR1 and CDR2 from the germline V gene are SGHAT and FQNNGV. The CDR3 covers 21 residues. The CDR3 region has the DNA TGTGCCAGCAGCTTATCGGGGGTGGTTGTCAGAACGATTTTAGCCAAAAACATTCAGTACTTC. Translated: CASSLSGVVVRTILAKNIQYF.

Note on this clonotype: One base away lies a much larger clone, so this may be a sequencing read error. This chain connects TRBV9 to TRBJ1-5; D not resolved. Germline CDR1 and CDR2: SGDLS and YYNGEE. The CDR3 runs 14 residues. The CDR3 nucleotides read TGTGCCAACAGCGCAGGACCGGTCAATCAGCCCCAGCATTTT. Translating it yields CANSAGPVNQPQHF.

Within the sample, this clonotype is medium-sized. CDR3 loop: CASSEGPLLARAYGYTF. In DNA, the CDR3 is TGTGCCAGCAGTGAAGGTCCCCTCCTAGCCCGAGCCTATGGCTACACCTTC. The chain combines TRBV2 with TRBJ1-2; no reliable D call. Trimming cost V 1 base and J 4 bases, with 19 bases left between them. Germline CDR1 reads SNHLY; CDR2 reads FYNNEI. This CDR3 spans 17 amino acids.

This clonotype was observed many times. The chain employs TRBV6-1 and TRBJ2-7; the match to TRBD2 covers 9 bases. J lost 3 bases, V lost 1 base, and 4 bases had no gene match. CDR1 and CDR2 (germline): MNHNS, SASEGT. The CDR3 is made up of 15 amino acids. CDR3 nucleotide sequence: TGTGCCAGCAGTGAAGGGTCTAGCGGGAACTACGAGCAGTACTTC. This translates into CASSEGSSGNYEQYF.

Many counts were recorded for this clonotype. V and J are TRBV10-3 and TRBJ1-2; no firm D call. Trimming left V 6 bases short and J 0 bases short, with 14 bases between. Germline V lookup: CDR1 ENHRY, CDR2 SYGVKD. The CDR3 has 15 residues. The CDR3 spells CAIRRVVQANYGYTF. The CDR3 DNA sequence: TGTGCCATCAGGAGGGTTGTCCAAGCTAACTATGGCTACACCTTC.

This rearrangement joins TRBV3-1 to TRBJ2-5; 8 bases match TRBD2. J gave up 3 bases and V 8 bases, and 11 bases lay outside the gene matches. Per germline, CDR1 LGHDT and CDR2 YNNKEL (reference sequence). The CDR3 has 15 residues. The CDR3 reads CASRTISSGEETQYF. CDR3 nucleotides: TGTGCCAGCCGCACAATTAGTAGCGGGGAAGAGACCCAGTACTTC.

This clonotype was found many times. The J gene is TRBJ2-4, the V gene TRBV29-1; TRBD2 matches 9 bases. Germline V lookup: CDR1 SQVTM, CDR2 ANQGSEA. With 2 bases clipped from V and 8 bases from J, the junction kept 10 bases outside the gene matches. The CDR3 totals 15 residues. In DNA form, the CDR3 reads TGCAGCGTTGAAACCGCGGGAGGGGGTAGGGACATTCAGTACTTC. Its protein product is CSVETAGGGRDIQYF.

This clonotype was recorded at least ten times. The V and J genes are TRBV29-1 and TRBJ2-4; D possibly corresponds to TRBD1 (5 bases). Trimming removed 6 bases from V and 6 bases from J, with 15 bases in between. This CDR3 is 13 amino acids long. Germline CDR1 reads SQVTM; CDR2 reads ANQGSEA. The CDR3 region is CSVTPQGANIQYF. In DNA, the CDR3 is TGCAGCGTCACACCTCAGGGTGCAAACATTCAGTACTTC. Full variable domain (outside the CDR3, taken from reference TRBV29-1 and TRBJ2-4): SAVISQKPSRDICQRGTSLTIQCQVDSQVTMMFWYRQQPGQSLTLIATANQGSEATYESGFVIDKFPISRPNLTFSTLTVSNMSPEDSSIYLCSVTPQGANIQYFGAGTRLSVL.

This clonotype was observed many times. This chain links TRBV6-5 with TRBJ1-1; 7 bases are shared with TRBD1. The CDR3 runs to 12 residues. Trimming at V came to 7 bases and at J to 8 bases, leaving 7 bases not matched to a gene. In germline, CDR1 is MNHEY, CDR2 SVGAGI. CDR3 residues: CASNSGGSEAFF. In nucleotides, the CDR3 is TGTGCCAGCAACTCAGGGGGTTCGGAAGCTTTCTTT.

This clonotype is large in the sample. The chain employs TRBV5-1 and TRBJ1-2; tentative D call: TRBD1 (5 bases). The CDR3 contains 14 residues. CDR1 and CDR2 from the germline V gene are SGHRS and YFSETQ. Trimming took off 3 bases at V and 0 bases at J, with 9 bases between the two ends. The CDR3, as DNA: TGCGCCAGCAGCTGGGACGGAGCTAACTATGGCTACACCTTC. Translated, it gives CASSWDGANYGYTF.

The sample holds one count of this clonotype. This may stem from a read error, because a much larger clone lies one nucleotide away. CDR3 sequence reads: CASSVFRDERFF. CDR3 DNA sequence: TGTGCCAGCAGCGTATTCAGAGATGAGCGGTTCTTC. The chain recombines TRBV9 with TRBJ2-1; D gene ambiguous. The CDR3 consists of 12 residues. The V gene's germline CDR1 is SGDLS and CDR2 YYNGEE.

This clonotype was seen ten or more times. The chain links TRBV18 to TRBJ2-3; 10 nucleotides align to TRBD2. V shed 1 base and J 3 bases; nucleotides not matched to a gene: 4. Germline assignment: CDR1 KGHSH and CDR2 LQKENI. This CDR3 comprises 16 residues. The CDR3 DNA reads TGTGCCAGCTCACCACTAGCGGGAGGAGAAACAGATACGCAGTATTTT. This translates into CASSPLAGGETDTQYF.

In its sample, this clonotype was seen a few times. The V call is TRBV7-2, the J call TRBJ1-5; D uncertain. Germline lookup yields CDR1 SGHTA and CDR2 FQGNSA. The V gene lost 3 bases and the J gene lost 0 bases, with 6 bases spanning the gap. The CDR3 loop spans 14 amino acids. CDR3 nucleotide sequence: TGTGCCAGCAGCTTCCAGGTTAGCAATCAGCCCCAGCATTTT. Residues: CASSFQVSNQPQHF.